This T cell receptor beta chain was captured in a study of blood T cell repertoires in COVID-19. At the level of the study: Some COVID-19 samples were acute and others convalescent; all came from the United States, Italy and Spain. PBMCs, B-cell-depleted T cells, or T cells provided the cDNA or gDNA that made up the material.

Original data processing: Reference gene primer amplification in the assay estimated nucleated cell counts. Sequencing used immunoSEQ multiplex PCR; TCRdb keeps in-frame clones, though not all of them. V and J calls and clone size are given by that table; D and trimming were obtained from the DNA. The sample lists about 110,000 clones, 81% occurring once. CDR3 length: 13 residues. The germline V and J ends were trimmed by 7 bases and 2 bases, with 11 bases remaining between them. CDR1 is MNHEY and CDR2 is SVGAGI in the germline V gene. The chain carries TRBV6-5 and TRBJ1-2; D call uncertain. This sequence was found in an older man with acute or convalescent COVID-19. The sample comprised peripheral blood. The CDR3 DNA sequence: TGTGCCAGCACCAAAGCCGGGAACTATGGCTACACCTTC. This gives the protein CASTKAGNYGYTF.